The 30 T cell receptor beta chains below all came from one sample that was sequenced in a study of beta chain features in type 1 diabetes. Findings of the study overall: Researchers report that Type 1 diabetes patients had moderately but significantly shorter TCRB CDR3s across all four CD4+ subsets.

For these receptors, no antigen is known. All of the isolated RNA was reverse transcribed, so expressed TCRB transcripts were sequenced. TCRdb keeps only in-frame clones here, not all; method: immunoSEQ multiplex PCR. The table lists hundreds of thousands of clones, 13% of them singletons, with around 0.022% in the top ten. Sequencing input: naive CD4+ T cells from blood. The receptors here all came from a man aged 18 to 30 with type 1 diabetes.

This clone occurred a few times. The V gene is TRBV7-9, the J gene TRBJ1-1; D uncertain. Per the germline V gene, CDR1 is SEHNR and CDR2 is FQNEAQ (reference sequence). The CDR3 sequence is 13 residues long. V was pared by 1 base and J by 4 bases, with 7 bases between. The CDR3 loop is CASSLGEITEAFF. CDR3 sequence (DNA): TGTGCCAGCAGCTTAGGGGAAATCACTGAAGCTTTCTTT.

This clone was detected only a few times. This chain connects TRBV7-8 to TRBJ2-1; TRBD2 might be the D (6 bases). The ends were cut back, 7 bases at V and 4 bases at J, with 17 bases in the middle. From germline, CDR1 is SGHVS and CDR2 FQNEAQ. The CDR3 is made up of 15 amino acids. The CDR3: CASIPLTGTYNEQFF. CDR3 nucleotide sequence: TGTGCCAGCATCCCATTGACCGGGACTTACAATGAGCAGTTCTTC.

J is TRBJ1-5 and V is TRBV2, with 7 bases aligning to TRBD1. V was pared by 6 bases and J by 0 bases, with 5 bases of the junction left unmatched. The germline V gene encodes CDR1 SNHLY and CDR2 FYNNEI. The CDR3 runs to 15 residues. The CDR3 loop is CASRPGQTSNQPQHF. The DNA of the CDR3 is TGTGCCAGCAGACCGGGACAGACTAGCAATCAGCCCCAGCATTTT.

This clone has a handful of counts. V and J are TRBV6-5 and TRBJ1-2; D remains unclear. V lost 5 bases and J lost 4, with 14 bases in between. The CDR3 sequence is 14 residues long. Germline CDR1 is MNHEY and CDR2 is SVGAGI. This chain's CDR3 is CASSEMSSLYGYTF. The CDR3 bases are TGTGCCAGCAGTGAAATGAGCTCTCTCTATGGCTACACCTTC.

In the case of this clone: Additional DNA sequences in this sample encode the identical CDR3. This sequence joins TRBV19 and TRBJ2-1; 8 bases match TRBD1. CDR1 LNHDA and CDR2 SQIVND come from the germline V gene (reference sequence). There are 15 residues in the CDR3. Trimming took 1 base from V and 3 from J; bases not matched to a gene: 2. The CDR3 nucleotides read TGTGCCAGTAGTATAGGACAGGGGAGCTACAATGAGCAGTTCTTC. This codes for CASSIGQGSYNEQFF. Using reference TRBV19 and TRBJ2-1 for the parts outside the CDR3, the full variable domain is DGGITQSPKYLFRKEGQNVTLSCEQNLNHDAMYWYRQDPGQGLRLIYYSQIVNDFQKGDIAEGYSVSREKKESFPLTVTSAQKNPTAFYLCASSIGQGSYNEQFFGPGTRLTVL.

This chain joins TRBV13 and TRBJ1-6; D remains unclear. The CDR3 covers 12 residues. V was pared by 4 bases and J by 7 bases, with 5 bases between. Germline values: CDR1 PRHDT, CDR2 FYEKMQ (reference sequence). CDR3 sequence (DNA): TGTGCCAGCAGCTATAGGAATTCACCCCTCCACTTT. Translated, it gives CASSYRNSPLHF.

This chain links TRBV28 with TRBJ2-5, with 7 bases identical to TRBD1. V gave up 4 bases and J gave up 2 bases; unmatched junction bases: 7. The germline gives CDR1 MDHEN, CDR2 SYDVKM. The CDR3 runs to 15 residues. CDR3 in DNA: TGTGCCAGCAGTTCCTCCGGACAGGAGCAAGAGACCCAGTACTTC. Protein product: CASSSSGQEQETQYF.

The chain carries TRBV5-4 and TRBJ1-6; the match to TRBD1 covers 8 bases. The CDR3 totals 15 residues. Per germline, CDR1 SGHNT and CDR2 YYREEE (reference sequence). Trimming at V came to 4 bases and at J to 10 bases, leaving 10 bases not matched to a gene. This chain's CDR3 is CASSLADREYSPLHF. The DNA of the CDR3 is TGTGCCAGCAGCCTCGCGGACAGGGAATACTCACCCCTCCACTTT. Combining the CDR3 with reference TRBV5-4 and TRBJ1-6 gives the whole variable domain ETGVTQSPTHLIKTRGQQVTLRCSSQSGHNTVSWYQQALGQGPQFIFQYYREEENGRGNFPPRFSGLQFPNYSSELNVNALELDDSALYLCASSLADREYSPLHFGNGTRLTVT.

V usage is TRBV7-2 and J usage is TRBJ1-5; unclear D gene. This CDR3 region has 11 residues. Germline-derived CDR1 and CDR2 are SGHTA and FQGNSA. The V end was cut by 3 bases, the J end by 6 bases, with 3 bases between. CDR3: CASSFGQPQHF. In DNA form, the CDR3 reads TGTGCCAGCAGCTTTGGTCAGCCCCAGCATTTT.

The V and J genes are TRBV4-1 and TRBJ1-1; perhaps TRBD1 as D (5 bases). V was clipped by 3 bases and J by 9 bases, with 8 bases between them. Germline V gene sequence: CDR1 MGHRA, CDR2 YSYEKL. The CDR3 length is 11 residues. The CDR3 nucleotides are TGCGCCAGCAGCCAGGGGGTTCAAGCTTTCTTT. It encodes CASSQGVQAFF.

This clone was seen a few times. The rearrangement links TRBV5-4 to TRBJ2-1; 7 bases fit TRBD2. CDR1 and CDR2 (germline): SGHNT, YYREEE (reference sequence). CDR3 length: 13 amino acids. The junction had 4 bases not matched to a gene; V was cut back by 2 bases and J by 8 bases. CDR3 protein: CASSFGGSDEQFF. In DNA, the CDR3 is TGTGCCAGCAGCTTCGGGGGGTCCGATGAGCAGTTCTTC.

CDR3 coding DNA: TGTGCCAGCAGCCACCGGATTACGGGGAATGGCTACACCTTC. This codes for CASSHRITGNGYTF. The rearrangement links TRBV6-6 to TRBJ1-2, with no clear D. The CDR3 runs to 14 residues. CDR1 is MNHNY, CDR2 SVGAGI, per germline (reference sequence). The germline V and J ends were trimmed by 6 bases and 6 bases, with 17 bases remaining between them.

This clone has more than one count but fewer than ten. The chain links TRBV19 to TRBJ1-6, with D unresolved. The V end was cut by 5 bases, the J end by 3 bases, with 11 bases between. CDR3 length: 15 amino acids. Germline V gene lookup returns CDR1 LNHDA and CDR2 SQIVND (reference sequence). For the CDR3, the DNA is TGTGCCAGTAGTCCAGGTTTGGACTATAATTCACCCCTCCACTTT. Its protein is CASSPGLDYNSPLHF.

V and J are TRBV10-3 and TRBJ2-5; TRBD1 aligns across 9 bases. The CDR3 spans 14 residues. Germline CDR1 and CDR2: ENHRY and SYGVKD. Trimming removed 10 bases from V and 1 base from J; junction bases left unmatched: 7. The CDR3 DNA reads TGTGCCAGCGACAGGGGGGGCTCCCAAGAGACCCAGTACTTC. Amino acid sequence: CASDRGGSQETQYF.

CDR3 region: CASSFDWEETQYF. CDR3 nucleotides: TGTGCCAGCAGCTTTGATTGGGAGGAGACCCAGTACTTC. V gene TRBV5-4 combines with J gene TRBJ2-5; D perhaps matches TRBD2 (5 bases). V was shortened by 2 bases and J by 5 bases, with 10 bases between the two germline ends. Germline CDR1 is SGHNT and CDR2 is YYREEE (reference sequence). The length of the CDR3 is 13 residues.

The CDR3 loop is CASSFDRASGANVLTF. CDR3 nucleotide sequence: TGTGCCAGCAGTTTTGACAGAGCCTCTGGGGCCAACGTCCTGACTTTC. The chain carries TRBV28 and TRBJ2-6, with D tentatively TRBD1 (5 bases). There are 16 residues in the CDR3. Per germline, CDR1 MDHEN and CDR2 SYDVKM. Trimming took off 3 bases at V and 0 bases at J, with 9 bases between the two ends.

This clone was seen a few times. The CDR3 here is CASLQGQGTTNYGYTF. In nucleotides, the CDR3 is TGTGCCAGTCTACAGGGACAGGGCACTACTAACTATGGCTACACCTTC. The chain links TRBV5-4 to TRBJ1-2, with 9 bases aligning to TRBD1. V dropped 8 bases and J dropped 0; count of bases not matched to a gene: 11. Germline V gives CDR1 SGHNT, CDR2 YYREEE (reference sequence). The CDR3 has 16 amino acids.

This clone was seen only a few times. The rearrangement uses TRBV4-1 and TRBJ2-7; 9 bases align to TRBD1. The ends lost 3 bases at V and 6 bases at J; junction bases unmatched: 6. The germline V gene has CDR1 MGHRA and CDR2 YSYEKL. CDR3 length equals 14 residues. The CDR3 here is CASSQGQGLLEQYF. The CDR3 bases are TGCGCCAGCAGCCAGGGACAGGGTCTTCTCGAGCAGTACTTC.

The chain has TRBV5-6 and TRBJ1-2, with 9 bases that match TRBD1. V was pared by 2 bases and J by 2 bases, with 10 bases of the junction left unmatched. From germline, CDR1 is SGHDT and CDR2 YYEEEE. The CDR3 is made up of 17 amino acids. The CDR3 DNA reads TGTGCCAGCAGCTTCAGCCACCGGGACAGGGTCAACTATGGCTACACCTTC. It yields the protein CASSFSHRDRVNYGYTF.

The J gene is TRBJ2-1, the V gene TRBV10-3; tentative D call: TRBD2 (6 bases). Germline V gene lookup returns CDR1 ENHRY and CDR2 SYGVKD. CDR3 length: 12 amino acids. V lost 4 bases and J lost 6, with 7 bases in between. The CDR3 is CAISVEGNEQFF. The CDR3 region has the DNA TGTGCCATCAGTGTGGAGGGCAATGAGCAGTTCTTC.

This clone was detected only a few times. Other DNA variants within this sample encode the same CDR3. The J gene is TRBJ2-7, the V gene TRBV9; D might be TRBD1 (5 bases). The length of the CDR3 is 15 residues. Trimming took 0 bases from V and 1 from J, leaving 11 bases between them. Germline V gene sequence: CDR1 SGDLS, CDR2 YYNGEE. The CDR3 is CASSVGGQGSYEQYF. The CDR3 nucleotides are TGTGCCAGCAGCGTAGGGGGTCAGGGATCCTACGAGCAGTACTTC.

CDR3 coding DNA: TGCGCCAGCAGCTTTGCGGCTAATACCTACAATGAGCAGTTCTTC. This sequence encodes CASSFAANTYNEQFF. The V and J genes are TRBV5-1 and TRBJ2-1; D gene uncertain. Trimming took off 2 bases at V and 2 bases at J, with 11 bases between the two ends. CDR3 length equals 15 residues. The V gene's germline CDR1 is SGHRS and CDR2 YFSETQ. Supplemented by reference TRBV5-1 and TRBJ2-1, the full variable domain reads KAGVTQTPRYLIKTRGQQVTLSCSPISGHRSVSWYQQTPGQGLQFLFEYFSETQRNKGNFPGRFSGRQFSNSRSEMNVSTLELGDSALYLCASSFAANTYNEQFFGPGTRLTVL.

This clone was recorded a few times. The chain employs TRBV11-2 and TRBJ2-6; tentative D call: TRBD1 (6 bases). V lost 1 base to trimming and J lost 4 bases, with 14 bases between them. CDR1 and CDR2 (germline): SGHAT, FQNNGV. This CDR3 is built from 17 residues. CDR3 residues: CASSLAQGEAGANVLTF. The DNA for the CDR3 is TGTGCCAGCAGCTTAGCACAGGGAGAGGCCGGGGCCAACGTCCTGACTTTC. The full variable domain, its missing parts supplied by reference TRBV11-2 and TRBJ2-6, is EAGVAQSPRYKIIEKRQSVAFWCNPISGHATLYWYQQILGQGPKLLIQFQNNGVVDDSQLPKDRFSAERLKGVDSTLKIQPAKLEDSAVYLCASSLAQGEAGANVLTFGAGSRLTVL.

This clone was counted only a few times. The chain recombines TRBV25-1 with TRBJ2-3, with D unresolved. CDR3 length: 12 residues. Deletions cut 8 bases from V and 7 bases from J, with 13 bases between. CDR1 MGHDK and CDR2 SYGVNS come from the germline V gene. The CDR3 sequence is CASLRFDHTQYF. The DNA for the CDR3 is TGTGCCAGCCTAAGGTTCGACCATACGCAGTATTTT.

A note on this clone: At one of its ends the junction is not consistent with the germline gene, which may arise from a read error. The chain couples TRBV28 to TRBJ2-7, with D perhaps TRBD1 (6 bases). Germline CDR1 reads MDHEN; CDR2 reads SYDVKM. The CDR3 runs to 13 residues. The CDR3 is CASSLPGQPLWHF. In DNA form, the CDR3 reads TGTGCCAGCAGTTTACCTGGACAGCCTTTGTGGCACTTC.

J is TRBJ1-1 and V is TRBV2; D gene unclear. The CDR3 is made up of 14 amino acids. V lost 6 bases to trimming and J lost 6 bases, with 17 bases between them. CDR1 is SNHLY and CDR2 is FYNNEI in the germline V gene. CDR3 sequence (DNA): TGTGCCAGCAGAAAATTTGACGGGCGGGCTGAAGCTTTCTTT. It translates to CASRKFDGRAEAFF.

This sequence joins TRBV5-6 and TRBJ1-1, with D hard to call. Germline-derived CDR1 and CDR2 are SGHDT and YYEEEE. The CDR3 runs to 13 residues. V lost 0 bases, J lost 2 bases, and 5 bases lay in between. The CDR3 sequence: CASSLEINTEAFF. In nucleotides, the CDR3 is TGTGCCAGCAGCTTGGAGATAAACACTGAAGCTTTCTTT.

This clone turned up a few times. This chain connects TRBV4-1 to TRBJ1-1; no reliable D call. Trimming removed 8 bases at V and 5 bases at J, with 15 bases between. This CDR3 has 13 amino acids. The V gene's germline CDR1 is MGHRA and CDR2 YSYEKL. The CDR3 nucleotides read TGCGCCAGCCGAGTCACCCGAGGGACTGAAGCTTTCTTT. This codes for CASRVTRGTEAFF.

The J gene is TRBJ1-1, the V gene TRBV6-1; 7 bases match TRBD1. CDR1 MNHNS and CDR2 SASEGT come from the germline V gene. V gave up 3 bases and J gave up 0 bases; unmatched junction bases: 4. The CDR3 is made up of 15 amino acids. CDR3 nucleotide sequence: TGTGCCAGCAGTGATGGGGACAGAGTGAACACTGAAGCTTTCTTT. Amino acid sequence: CASSDGDRVNTEAFF.

The rearrangement uses TRBV30 and TRBJ1-5; 7 bases are a match to TRBD1. The CDR3 sequence is 17 residues long. The V and J ends lost 4 bases and 0 bases, in that order; junction bases with no gene match: 12. CDR1 and CDR2 from the germline V gene are GTSNPN and SVGIG (reference sequence). CDR3: CAWTRDSGRGSNQPQHF. The CDR3 DNA follows: TGTGCCTGGACCCGGGACAGCGGGCGGGGTAGCAATCAGCCCCAGCATTTT.